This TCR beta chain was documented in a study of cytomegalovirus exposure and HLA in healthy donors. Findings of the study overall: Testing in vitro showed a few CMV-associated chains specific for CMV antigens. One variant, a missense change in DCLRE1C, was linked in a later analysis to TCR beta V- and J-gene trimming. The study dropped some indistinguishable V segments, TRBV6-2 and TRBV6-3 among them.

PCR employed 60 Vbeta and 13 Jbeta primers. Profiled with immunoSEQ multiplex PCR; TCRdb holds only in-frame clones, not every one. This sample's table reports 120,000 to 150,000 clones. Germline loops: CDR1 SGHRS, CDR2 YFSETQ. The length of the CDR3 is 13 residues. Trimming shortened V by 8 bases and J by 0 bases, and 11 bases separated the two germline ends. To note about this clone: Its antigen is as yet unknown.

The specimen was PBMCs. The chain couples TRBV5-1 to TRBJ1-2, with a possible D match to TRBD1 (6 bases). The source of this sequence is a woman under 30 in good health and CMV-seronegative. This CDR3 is CASSDSPNYGYTF. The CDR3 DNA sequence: TGCGCCAGTTCGGACAGCCCTAACTATGGCTACACCTTC.